The 30 T cell receptor beta chains below were found in one sample sequenced in a study of response to subunit inactivated influenza vaccine. One entry per CDR3 protein, called by TCRdb with MiXCR from the RT-PCR reads. The sample yields about 520,000 distinct CDR3 sequences, less than 30% seen once. The material was CD4+ T cells sorted from PBMCs, obtained 4 to 6 days after vaccination. The receptors shown here come from a man between 45 and 60 years old who received an inactivated influenza vaccine.

The chain is built from TRBV11-2 and TRBJ2-3; D is unclear. Germline CDR1 is SGHAT and CDR2 is FQNNGV. V dropped 5 bases and J dropped 0 bases, with 15 bases sitting between them. This CDR3 is built from 16 residues. CDR3: CASSPQTPSSTDTQYF. The CDR3 coding sequence is TGTGCCAGCAGCCCCCAGACGCCGTCTAGCACAGATACGCAGTATTTT. Variable domain in full (rest from reference TRBV11-2 and TRBJ2-3): EAGVAQSPRYKIIEKRQSVAFWCNPISGHATLYWYQQILGQGPKLLIQFQNNGVVDDSQLPKDRFSAERLKGVDSTLKIQPAKLEDSAVYLCASSPQTPSSTDTQYFGPGTRLTVL.

Remarks on this clonotype: At one end the junction does not follow the germline gene, possibly because of a read error. The V and J genes are TRBV7-6 and TRBJ2-3, with TRBD2 matching over 10 bases. This CDR3 region has 17 residues. Per germline, CDR1 SGHVS and CDR2 FNYEAQ. CDR3 amino acids: CASGLISSGGSTDTQYF. The CDR3 coding sequence is TGTGCCAGCGGCTTAATATCTAGCGGGGGTTCCACAGATACGCAGTATTTT.

The gene calls are TRBV20-1 and TRBJ1-1; possibly TRBD1 for D (6 bases). Germline CDR1 is DFQATT and CDR2 is SNEGSKA (reference sequence). The CDR3 is 14 residues long. Trimming took off 5 bases at V and 3 bases at J, with 16 bases between the two ends. CDR3 loop: CSARSWGRDTEAFF. Here the CDR3 DNA reads TGCAGTGCTCGTTCATGGGGGCGCGACACTGAAGCTTTCTTT.

The sample holds a few counts of this clonotype. This chain uses TRBV7-8 with TRBJ2-6; weak D call: TRBD1 (5 bases). This CDR3 contains 18 residues. Trimming took 0 bases from V and 2 from J, leaving 14 bases between them. CDR1 and CDR2 from the germline V gene are SGHVS and FQNEAQ. The CDR3 spells CASSLAGRQFPGANVLTF. The CDR3 nucleotides read TGTGCCAGCAGCTTAGCGGGGCGACAATTCCCTGGGGCCAACGTCCTGACTTTC. Together with reference TRBV7-8 and TRBJ2-6, the CDR3 gives the full variable domain: GAGVSQSPRYKVAKRGQDVALRCDPISGHVSLFWYQQALGQGPEFLTYFQNEAQLDKSGLPSDRFFAERPEGSVSTLKIQRTQQEDSAVYLCASSLAGRQFPGANVLTFGAGSRLTVL.

This clonotype turned up a few times. The CDR3 sequence is CASSFFWLADSTGELFF. Here the CDR3 DNA reads TGCGCCAGCAGCTTTTTTTGGCTAGCGGACAGCACCGGGGAGCTGTTTTTT. The V and J genes are TRBV5-1 and TRBJ2-2; tentative D call: TRBD2 (7 bases). CDR1 SGHRS and CDR2 YFSETQ come from the germline V gene. The CDR3 loop spans 17 amino acids. The germline V and J ends were trimmed by 2 bases and 4 bases, with 18 bases remaining between them.

The CDR3 spells CASSLGPLGQGGNEQYF. The DNA for the CDR3 is TGCGCCAGCAGCCTGGGTCCCCTAGGACAGGGAGGCAACGAGCAGTACTTC. This rearrangement joins TRBV5-1 to TRBJ2-7; 8 bases match TRBD1. J lost 5 bases, V lost 4 bases, and 17 bases had no gene match. CDR1 and CDR2 (germline): SGHRS, YFSETQ. The CDR3 covers 17 residues. Full variable domain (rest looked up from reference TRBV5-1 and TRBJ2-7): KAGVTQTPRYLIKTRGQQVTLSCSPISGHRSVSWYQQTPGQGLQFLFEYFSETQRNKGNFPGRFSGRQFSNSRSEMNVSTLELGDSALYLCASSLGPLGQGGNEQYFGPGTRLTVT.

The chain has TRBV20-1 and TRBJ2-5; either TRBD1 or TRBD2 may supply D (6 bases each). CDR1 is DFQATT, CDR2 SNEGSKA, per germline (reference sequence). The V and J ends lost 5 bases and 1 base respectively, with 11 bases between them. This CDR3 has 13 residues. The chain's CDR3 is CSAGGTLQETQYF. The DNA for the CDR3 is TGCAGTGCTGGCGGGACACTCCAAGAGACCCAGTACTTC.

V usage is TRBV21-1 and J usage is TRBJ2-2; the D call of TRBD1 is as the table states it, not checked on the DNA. TRBV21-1 is assigned pseudogene status. The CDR3 consists of 17 residues. The CDR3 is CASSKARSGAYTGELFF. In nucleotides, the CDR3 is TGTGCCAGCAGCAAAGCACGGTCAGGGGCGTACACCGGGGAGCTGTTTTTT.

This clonotype was counted a few times. The genes are TRBV4-3 and TRBJ2-1; the D is unclear. The CDR3 totals 15 residues. Germline CDR1 LGHNA, CDR2 YSLEER. V lost 0 bases, J lost 9 bases, and 15 bases lay in between. The CDR3 DNA is TGCGCCAGCAGCCAAGATCTTACCCCCCCAATTGAGCAGTTCTTC. Its protein is CASSQDLTPPIEQFF.

This chain joins TRBV18 and TRBJ1-2; D is unresolved. The CDR3 length is 14 residues. The V and J ends lost 5 bases and 4 bases respectively, with 14 bases between them. Germline lookup yields CDR1 KGHSH and CDR2 LQKENI. CDR3 amino acids: CASSSAQSVYGYTF. CDR3 bases: TGTGCCAGCTCATCAGCACAGTCCGTCTATGGCTACACCTTC.

This sequence joins TRBV30 and TRBJ1-2; 7 nucleotides agree with TRBD1. CDR3 length equals 14 residues. The junction had 6 bases not matched to a gene; V was cut back by 3 bases and J by 2 bases. CDR1 is GTSNPN, CDR2 SVGIG, per germline (reference sequence). CDR3 DNA: TGTGCCTGGAGGAACAGGGGCGAAAACTATGGCTACACCTTC. It translates to CAWRNRGENYGYTF.

This clonotype was seen a handful of times. J is TRBJ2-6 and V is TRBV4-2; 8 bases align to TRBD2. With V trimmed by 4 bases and J by 2 bases, 7 bases remained unmatched. The CDR3 totals 17 residues. Germline V lookup: CDR1 LGHNA, CDR2 YNFKEQ. The CDR3 sequence: CASSPSSTSAGANVLTF. In DNA, the CDR3 is TGTGCCAGCAGCCCATCGTCGACTAGCGCTGGGGCCAACGTCCTGACTTTC.

This chain uses TRBV12-3 or TRBV12-4 with TRBJ2-1; 11 nucleotides line up with TRBD2. After removal of 4 bases from V and 7 bases from J, the junction contained 3 bases not matched to a gene. The CDR3 runs 14 residues. CDR3 loop: CASSSSGGTNEQFF. The CDR3, as DNA: TGTGCCAGCAGTTCTAGCGGGGGGACTAATGAGCAGTTCTTC.

This clonotype was detected ten times or more. The V and J genes are TRBV20-1 and TRBJ1-5, with 7 nucleotides matching TRBD1. This CDR3 has 17 amino acids. From germline, CDR1 is DFQATT and CDR2 SNEGSKA (reference sequence). After removal of 5 bases from V and 5 bases from J, the junction contained 18 bases not matched to a gene. The CDR3 DNA reads as TGCAGTGCTCCCGAAAAAGATCAGGGGGTTTGGGATCAGCCCCAGCATTTT. Residues: CSAPEKDQGVWDQPQHF.

This clonotype occurred many times. The V call is TRBV5-1, the J call TRBJ2-1, with 14 bases lining up with TRBD2. The V and J ends lost 0 bases and 0 bases, in that order; junction bases with no gene match: 2. The CDR3 is 18 residues long. Germline CDR1 SGHRS, CDR2 YFSETQ. The CDR3 nucleotides read TGCGCCAGCAGCTTGGGACTAGCGGGAGGGCGCTCCTACAATGAGCAGTTCTTC. Translation gives CASSLGLAGGRSYNEQFF.

The chain carries TRBV2 and TRBJ2-7, with 7 bases fitting TRBD1. CDR3 length equals 13 residues. Germline CDR1 SNHLY, CDR2 FYNNEI. Unmatched junction bases numbered 3, after V lost 1 base and J lost 6 bases. CDR3 nucleotides: TGTGCCAGCAGTGAAGAGACAGGGCGCGAGCAGTACTTC. Translated, it gives CASSEETGREQYF.

In this sample, this clonotype turned up a few times. The chain joins TRBV7-2 to TRBJ2-7; the match to TRBD1 covers 8 bases. The CDR3 spans 12 residues. Germline CDR1 is SGHTA and CDR2 is FQGNSA. V gave up 6 bases and J gave up 6 bases; unmatched junction bases: 4. CDR3 DNA: TGTGCCAGCAGACCCGACAGGGGCGAGCAGTACTTC. It is translated as CASRPDRGEQYF.

This clonotype has only a few counts. The rearrangement joins TRBV5-1 to TRBJ2-5, with TRBD1 matching 7 bases. The CDR3 has 15 residues. The V gene's germline CDR1 is SGHRS and CDR2 YFSETQ. J was trimmed by 5 bases and V by 0 bases; bases with no gene match: 7. CDR3 coding DNA: TGCGCCAGCAGCTTGGACAGGGGAAGCTTGGAGACCCAGTACTTC. It codes for CASSLDRGSLETQYF.

About this clonotype: One end of the junction does not line up with germline, which may come from a read error. V gene TRBV20-1 combines with J gene TRBJ2-5; D uncertain. The length of the CDR3 is 13 residues. The V gene's germline CDR1 is DFQATT and CDR2 SNEGSKA (reference sequence). The CDR3 coding sequence is TGCAGTGCTAGAGCTCCAGATCAAGAGACCCTGTACTTC. It codes for CSARAPDQETLYF.

The chain carries TRBV7-3 and TRBJ2-1; 7 nucleotides match TRBD2. CDR1 and CDR2 from the germline V gene are SGHTA and FQGTGA. CDR3 length: 16 residues. V shed 3 bases, J shed 3 bases, and the junction held 8 bases outside the gene matches. This CDR3 reads CASSLGVSGIYNEQFF. CDR3 nucleotides: TGTGCCAGCAGCTTGGGCGTGAGCGGGATCTACAATGAGCAGTTCTTC.

This clonotype was picked up a small number of times. The chain links TRBV2 to TRBJ1-1; no reliable D call. The CDR3 is 13 residues long. V was cut by 0 bases and J by 10 bases, with 12 bases left in between. Germline V CDR1 and CDR2: SNHLY, FYNNEI. CDR3 amino acids: CASSEASRAGAFF. The CDR3 DNA sequence: TGTGCCAGCAGTGAAGCGAGTCGGGCTGGAGCTTTCTTT.

Ten or more counts support this clonotype. V usage is TRBV10-3 and J usage is TRBJ2-2; TRBD1 matches at 8 bases. The trim removed 6 bases at V and 0 bases at J, leaving 3 bases unmatched. Germline V CDR1 and CDR2: ENHRY, SYGVKD. The length of the CDR3 is 15 residues. The CDR3 coding sequence is TGTGCCATCAGACCGGGACAGGCGAACACCGGGGAGCTGTTTTTT. Its translation: CAIRPGQANTGELFF.

The gene calls are TRBV29-1 and TRBJ2-1; no reliable D call. Trimming removed 5 bases from V and 2 bases from J, with 4 bases in between. The CDR3 sequence is 11 residues long. Germline V gene data show CDR1 as SQVTM and CDR2 as ANQGSEA. The CDR3 coding sequence is TGCAGCGTTTCCGCCTACAATGAGCAGTTCTTC. Protein: CSVSAYNEQFF.

This clonotype showed up just a few times. The chain combines TRBV12-3 or TRBV12-4 with TRBJ1-4; TRBD1 might be the D (6 bases). The CDR3 runs to 16 residues. With 1 base removed from V and 4 bases from J, the gap between germline ends came to 13 bases. The CDR3 nucleotides read TGTGCCAGCAGTTTAGGGCACTCACAGGGTAATGAAAAACTGTTTTTT. It is translated as CASSLGHSQGNEKLFF.

The V gene is TRBV7-9, the J gene TRBJ2-1; a weak D match, TRBD1 (5 bases). Germline V CDR1 and CDR2: SEHNR, FQNEAQ (reference sequence). The CDR3 covers 16 residues. Trimming stripped 0 bases from V and 6 bases from J, with 15 bases between. CDR3 region: CASSLALQGFRNEQFF. In DNA form, the CDR3 reads TGTGCCAGCAGCTTAGCGCTTCAGGGCTTCCGCAATGAGCAGTTCTTC. Full variable domain (missing parts from reference TRBV7-9 and TRBJ2-1): DTGVSQNPRHKITKRGQNVTFRCDPISEHNRLYWYRQTLGQGPEFLTYFQNEAQLEKSRLLSDRFSAERPKGSFSTLEIQRTEQGDSAMYLCASSLALQGFRNEQFFGPGTRLTVL.

This chain links TRBV27 with TRBJ2-2; D ambiguous. This CDR3 has 16 amino acids. Germline CDR1 reads MNHEY; CDR2 reads SMNVEV (reference sequence). V lost 2 bases to trimming and J lost 0 bases, with 10 bases between them. The DNA of the CDR3 is TGTGCCAGCAGTTTAGGGCAGTTCGCGAACACCGGGGAGCTGTTTTTT. The encoded protein is CASSLGQFANTGELFF.

This clonotype has a handful of counts. The chain employs TRBV5-1 and TRBJ2-7; D might be TRBD1 (5 bases). V shed 0 bases and J shed 6 bases, with 16 bases lying between them. The germline gives CDR1 SGHRS, CDR2 YFSETQ. The CDR3 is made up of 15 amino acids. CDR3 amino acids: CASSLEGSRQGEQYF. DNA for the CDR3: TGCGCCAGCAGCTTGGAGGGTAGTCGGCAGGGCGAGCAGTACTTC.

This clonotype appeared a few times. The chain is built from TRBV12-3 or TRBV12-4 and TRBJ1-1; unclear D gene. The germline V and J ends were trimmed by 4 bases and 8 bases, with 17 bases remaining between them. This CDR3 is 14 amino acids long. The CDR3 reads CASSSMSTMAEAFF. The CDR3 coding sequence is TGTGCCAGCAGTTCCATGAGTACGATGGCGGAAGCTTTCTTT.

The sample holds a few counts of this clonotype. The chain couples TRBV12-3 or TRBV12-4 to TRBJ2-1; 9 nucleotides match TRBD1. The CDR3 has 15 residues. V shed 5 bases and J 5 bases; nucleotides not matched to a gene: 7. The CDR3 DNA follows: TGTGCCAGCAGTCTCACAGGGGGCAGGAACAATGAGCAGTTCTTC. Its protein is CASSLTGGRNNEQFF.

This clonotype has just a few counts. V is TRBV6-1 and J is TRBJ2-7, with D tentatively TRBD2 (7 bases). V dropped 10 bases and J dropped 3 bases, with 22 bases sitting between them. Germline CDR1 reads MNHNS; CDR2 reads SASEGT. This CDR3 contains 15 residues. The CDR3 loop is CATQPGTGRVYEQYF. DNA for the CDR3: TGTGCCACCCAACCGGGAACAGGGAGGGTCTACGAGCAGTACTTC.